This TCR beta chain was found in a study of T cells in Graves' hyperthyroidism and ophthalmopathy. The overall study: Upon initial diagnosis and before any treatment, peripheral blood was collected.

The V end lost 6 bases, the J end lost 0 bases, and 10 bases lay between the germline ends. The CDR3 consists of 13 residues. Germline V gene lookup returns CDR1 SGHRS and CDR2 YFSETQ. Disease duration was under 3 months in the ophthalmopathy patients, who also had a Clinical Activity Score of at least 3 and a NOSPECS grade of at least 4. Patients were excluded because of uncontrolled infection, other autoimmune disease, pregnancy or lactation. The study based diagnoses on clinical symptoms, serum thyroxine and TRAb, thyroid ultrasound and orbital computed tomography. In its sample, this clonotype was seen many times. RNA transcripts were the template for amplifying TCR beta CDR3 regions. Researchers ran a first-round RT-PCR on the TCR CDR3 using the HTBI primer set. MiXCR, applied by TCRdb to the multiplex PCR reads, yields one record per CDR3 protein. The sample records more than 300,000 distinct CDR3 sequences, about 14% being singletons.

The TCR originated in a woman aged 30 to 39 with Graves' ophthalmopathy. Source material: blood. The rearrangement joins TRBV5-1 to TRBJ2-7; D remains ambiguous. The CDR3 spells CASKDDNSYEQYF. CDR3 bases: TGCGCCAGCAAAGACGACAACTCCTACGAGCAGTACTTC.